Presented here are 24 T cell receptor beta chains from one specimen sequenced in a study of post-analysis software for immune sequencing data. Study conclusions and caveats: Roughly 5 TRBV segments, TRBV5-6, TRBV5-1 and TRBV20-1 among them, were found more frequent in patients than controls.

Prepared TCR beta cDNA libraries contained unique molecular identifiers. MiXCR, run by TCRdb on the PCR reads, gives a single entry per CDR3 protein. The table records about 620,000 distinct CDR3 sequences, around 44% of them present only once. No antigen has been assigned to these receptors. The sample taken for sequencing was blood. The source is a girl between 10 and 17 years old with multiple sclerosis.

This chain connects TRBV13 to TRBJ1-1; D is uncertain. Germline assignment: CDR1 PRHDT and CDR2 FYEKMQ (reference sequence). V was cut by 5 bases and J by 4 bases, with 11 bases left in between. The CDR3 contains 13 residues. The CDR3 DNA is TGTGCCAGCAGCCCCGGTCCCGGCACTGAAGCTTTCTTT. Amino acids: CASSPGPGTEAFF.

V usage is TRBV13 and J usage is TRBJ1-3; no clear D. Germline V gives CDR1 PRHDT, CDR2 FYEKMQ (reference sequence). Trimming left V 2 bases short and J 9 bases short, with 11 bases between. There are 13 residues in the CDR3. CDR3 residues: CASSLWVSGTIYF. DNA of the CDR3: TGTGCCAGCAGCTTATGGGTTTCAGGCACCATATATTTT.

The chain combines TRBV12-3 or TRBV12-4 with TRBJ1-2; no clear D gene. V was shortened by 5 bases and J by 4 bases, with 11 bases between the two germline ends. CDR3 length: 13 amino acids. CDR3 region: CASSQTPPYGYTF. CDR3 nucleotides: TGTGCCAGCAGTCAAACACCTCCCTATGGCTACACCTTC.

V gene TRBV20-1 combines with J gene TRBJ2-7; 8 bases match TRBD1. V was clipped by 6 bases and J by 6 bases; unmatched bases: 7. Germline lookup yields CDR1 DFQATT and CDR2 SNEGSKA (reference sequence). This CDR3 region has 12 residues. The CDR3 nucleotides are TGCAGTGCCCTCGGACAGGGCGGCGAGCAGTACTTC. Its protein product is CSALGQGGEQYF.

The gene calls are TRBV5-1 and TRBJ2-7; D ambiguous. Deletions cut 4 bases from V and 12 bases from J, with 23 bases between. Germline V lookup: CDR1 SGHRS, CDR2 YFSETQ. The CDR3 is 14 amino acids. The CDR3 DNA reads as TGCGCCAGCAGCCTTCCCACTTATCCCCCAAGGCGGTACTTC. Its protein product is CASSLPTYPPRRYF.

The gene calls are TRBV7-2 and TRBJ2-3; D assignment may be TRBD1 or TRBD2 (6 bases each). V was shortened by 2 bases and J by 0 bases, with 15 bases between the two germline ends. This CDR3 comprises 17 residues. The germline gives CDR1 SGHTA, CDR2 FQGNSA. The chain's CDR3 is CASSLTGRRLSTDTQYF. The CDR3 DNA reads TGTGCCAGCAGCTTAACAGGGAGGCGGCTGAGCACAGATACGCAGTATTTT.

This rearrangement joins TRBV12-3 or TRBV12-4 to TRBJ2-4; D is uncertain. The tail of the sequence fits TRBJ2-7 better, so the J call may be wrong. The CDR3 contains 14 residues. The CDR3 sequence: CASSLDYRFYEQYF. The CDR3 DNA sequence: TGTGCCAGCAGTTTAGATTACAGATTCTACGAGCAGTACTTC.

V and J are TRBV10-3 and TRBJ2-7; TRBD1 might be the D (7 bases). Germline CDR1 and CDR2: ENHRY and SYGVKD. The length of the CDR3 is 16 residues. Deletions cut 3 bases from V and 6 bases from J, with 21 bases between. The CDR3: CAISDPQGGNKGEQYF. CDR3 sequence (DNA): TGTGCCATCAGTGACCCCCAGGGGGGAAATAAAGGCGAGCAGTACTTC.

The CDR3 bases are TGTGCCATCAGTGAAGGATTCGGGGACGAGCAGTACTTC. Protein sequence: CAISEGFGDEQYF. The J gene is TRBJ2-7, the V gene TRBV10-3, with a possible D match to TRBD2 (5 bases). Germline V gives CDR1 ENHRY, CDR2 SYGVKD. CDR3 length equals 13 residues. Trimming pared 3 bases from V and 5 bases from J, leaving 11 bases between.

This clonotype was recorded a few times. This chain connects TRBV5-6 to TRBJ2-7; D might be TRBD1 or TRBD2, each matching 5 bases. Germline V gene lookup returns CDR1 SGHDT and CDR2 YYEEEE. Trimming removed 5 bases at V and 0 bases at J, with 9 bases between. The CDR3 consists of 13 residues. Here the CDR3 reads CASSRDHSYEQYF. For the CDR3, the DNA is TGTGCCAGCAGTCGGGACCACTCCTACGAGCAGTACTTC.

The chain combines TRBV5-5 with TRBJ2-5; D remains ambiguous. Germline CDR1 SGHKS, CDR2 YYEKEE (reference sequence). The ends were cut back, 3 bases at V and 5 bases at J, with 17 bases in the middle. The CDR3 runs 15 residues. DNA for the CDR3: TGTGCCAGCAGCTCCCTAGACACCCCCGGGGAGACCCAGTACTTC. Translating gives CASSSLDTPGETQYF.

This sequence joins TRBV4-2 and TRBJ2-3; D is uncertain. CDR1 is LGHNA, CDR2 YNFKEQ, per germline. V lost 4 bases, J lost 8 bases, and 7 bases lay in between. The CDR3 sequence is 11 residues long. CDR3: CASSRTGTQYF. CDR3 in DNA: TGTGCCAGCAGCCGGACCGGTACGCAGTATTTT.

The chain employs TRBV20-1 and TRBJ1-2, with 10 nucleotides matching TRBD1. J was trimmed by 7 bases and V by 4 bases; bases with no gene match: 6. CDR1 and CDR2 from the germline V gene are DFQATT and SNEGSKA (reference sequence). The CDR3 length is 13 residues. As DNA, the CDR3 is TGCAGTGCTAAGCGGGACAGGGGAAGTGGCTACACCTTC. This codes for CSAKRDRGSGYTF.

The CDR3 bases are TGTGCCAGCAGTGAAGAGCGGGGGGGGGATGAGCAGTTCTTC. It encodes CASSEERGGDEQFF. V usage is TRBV2 and J usage is TRBJ2-1; 10 positions agree with TRBD2. The CDR3 spans 14 residues. CDR1 is SNHLY and CDR2 is FYNNEI in the germline V gene. The V and J ends lost 1 base and 8 bases, in that order; junction bases with no gene match: 2.

This clonotype was detected a few times. The V and J genes are TRBV5-5 and TRBJ2-1; TRBD2 matches at 9 bases. The CDR3 totals 14 residues. The V gene end was trimmed by 0 bases and the J gene end by 7 bases; junction bases not matched to a gene: 2. Germline assignment: CDR1 SGHKS and CDR2 YYEKEE (reference sequence). The CDR3 is CASSLDSGRNEQFF. In DNA, the CDR3 is TGTGCCAGCAGCTTGGACAGCGGGAGGAATGAGCAGTTCTTC.

The rearrangement links TRBV14 to TRBJ2-1; D not certain. The CDR3 loop spans 14 amino acids. CDR1 and CDR2 (germline): SGHDN, FVKESK. V was pared by 1 base and J by 4 bases, with 8 bases between. CDR3 bases: TGTGCCAGCAGCCAAGCGAAACGTTACAATGAGCAGTTCTTC. Its protein is CASSQAKRYNEQFF.

The chain has TRBV3-1 and TRBJ1-4; no clear D. V lost 7 bases and J 7 bases, leaving 7 bases between the germline ends. In germline, CDR1 is LGHDT, CDR2 YNNKEL (reference sequence). The CDR3 is 11 amino acids. As DNA, the CDR3 is TGTGCCAGCAAGGGTGCTGAAAAACTGTTTTTT. Translating it yields CASKGAEKLFF. Supplemented by reference TRBV3-1 and TRBJ1-4, the full variable domain reads DTAVSQTPKYLVTQMGNDKSIKCEQNLGHDTMYWYKQDSKKFLKIMFSYNNKELIINETVPNRFSPKSPDKAHLNLHINSLELGDSAVYFCASKGAEKLFFGSGTQLSVL.

The chain is built from TRBV7-6 and TRBJ2-4, with 10 bases that match TRBD2. The tail of the sequence fits TRBJ2-7 better, so the J call may be wrong. CDR1 SGHVS and CDR2 FNYEAQ come from the germline V gene. This CDR3 is 19 amino acids long. The CDR3, as DNA: TGTGCCAGCAGCTTAAAACTGACCGATCCGGGACTAGCGACCTACGAGCAGTACTTC. Translation: CASSLKLTDPGLATYEQYF.

This chain connects TRBV29-1 to TRBJ2-7; D is possibly TRBD1 (5 bases). The CDR3 runs 13 residues. Germline loops: CDR1 SQVTM, CDR2 ANQGSEA. V lost 2 bases and J lost 2, with 10 bases in between. Here the CDR3 reads CSVEIRGTYEQYF. The CDR3 DNA reads TGCAGCGTTGAAATAAGGGGAACCTACGAGCAGTACTTC.

This clonotype was picked up a small number of times. The V gene is TRBV12-3 or TRBV12-4, the J gene TRBJ1-1; D is uncertain. The CDR3 loop spans 14 amino acids. V was shortened by 0 bases and J by 5 bases, with 10 bases between the two germline ends. The DNA for the CDR3 is TGTGCCAGCAGTTTAGCCAGGCGGGGAACTGAAGCTTTCTTT. Protein product: CASSLARRGTEAFF.

The J gene is TRBJ2-1, the V gene TRBV12-5; 9 nucleotides match TRBD1. The CDR3 loop spans 17 amino acids. Per germline, CDR1 LGHNT and CDR2 FRNRAP. The V and J ends lost 3 bases and 9 bases, in that order; junction bases with no gene match: 15. CDR3 in DNA: TGTGCTAGTGGTTTAGCCCCCGGGACAGGGTCCGTAGGTGAGCAGTTCTTC. Encoded protein: CASGLAPGTGSVGEQFF.

The chain uses TRBV7-2 and TRBJ2-1; TRBD2 matches 14 bases. The CDR3 totals 17 residues. With 4 bases clipped from V and 8 bases from J, the junction kept 10 bases outside the gene matches. Germline V gives CDR1 SGHTA, CDR2 FQGNSA. The CDR3 reads CASSSRLAGGPRDEQFF. CDR3 coding DNA: TGTGCCAGCAGCTCACGACTAGCGGGAGGGCCTAGGGATGAGCAGTTCTTC.

This chain uses TRBV6-5 with TRBJ2-1; a weak D match, TRBD2 (6 bases). V was shortened by 5 bases and J by 10 bases, with 15 bases between the two germline ends. In germline, CDR1 is MNHEY, CDR2 SVGAGI. The CDR3 has 13 amino acids. The CDR3 here is CASSAKQRGEQFF. The CDR3 region has the DNA TGTGCCAGCAGTGCTAAACAACGGGGGGAGCAGTTCTTC.

The genes are TRBV7-8 and TRBJ2-1; TRBD1 aligns across 8 bases. J gave up 1 base and V 5 bases, and 10 bases lay outside the gene matches. Germline CDR1 and CDR2: SGHVS and FQNEAQ. CDR3 length: 17 amino acids. The CDR3 reads CASSLRAGQGSYNEQFF. In DNA form, the CDR3 reads TGTGCCAGCAGCCTCCGCGCAGGACAGGGTTCCTACAATGAGCAGTTCTTC.